This TCR beta chain is drawn from a study of blood T cell repertoires in COVID-19. Study information: The study drew acute and convalescent COVID-19 samples from the United States, Italy and Spain.

Some clones are missing from TCRdb's copy, which holds only in-frame ones; the method was immunoSEQ multiplex PCR. The sample lists more than 40,000 clones, about 85% occurring once. This CDR3 comprises 14 residues. Trimming removed 6 bases at V and 9 bases at J, with 17 bases between. Germline lookup yields CDR1 KGHDR and CDR2 SFDVKD. Source material: peripheral blood. The V call is TRBV24-1, the J call TRBJ1-5, with a weak D call TRBD1 (6 bases). The source of this sequence is a man aged 55 to 69 with acute or convalescent COVID-19. For the CDR3, the DNA is TGTGCCACCAGTCCATCCGAGGGGGTCGCGCCCCAGCATTTT. It codes for CATSPSEGVAPQHF.